Each of the 6 T cell receptor beta chains below was sequenced from the same sample in a study of CD8+CD57+ T cells in acquired aplastic anemia. TCR beta VDJ combinations and CDR3 sequences were profiled from genomic DNA. TCRdb ran MiXCR on the reads and lists one entry per CDR3 protein. The top ten hold 23% of the sample, which has 35,000 to 45,000 distinct CDR3 sequences, approximately 71% seen once. The sequencing sample was made of sorted CD4+, CD8+, or CD8+CD57+ T cells (not recorded which) from PBMCs. Every receptor here comes from a human donor in good health, serving as a control.

J is TRBJ2-3 and V is TRBV19; D unclear. V was clipped by 2 bases and J by 4 bases, with 10 bases between them. The CDR3 is made up of 14 amino acids. Germline V CDR1 and CDR2: LNHDA, SQIVND (reference sequence). In DNA, the CDR3 is TGTGCCAGTAGTATAAGTTTGGGATCAGATACGCAGTATTTT. Amino acids: CASSISLGSDTQYF. Looking up the rest from reference TRBV19 and TRBJ2-3 gives the full variable domain: DGGITQSPKYLFRKEGQNVTLSCEQNLNHDAMYWYRQDPGQGLRLIYYSQIVNDFQKGDIAEGYSVSREKKESFPLTVTSAQKNPTAFYLCASSISLGSDTQYFGPGTRLTVL.

This clonotype was seen a handful of times. This rearrangement joins TRBV7-9 to TRBJ1-5; unclear D gene. The V end lost 4 bases, the J end lost 7 bases, and 8 bases lay between the germline ends. This CDR3 is 12 amino acids long. CDR1 and CDR2 from the germline V gene are SEHNR and FQNEAQ (reference sequence). The CDR3 bases are TGTGCCAGCAGCTCCCCAAGCCAGCCCCAGCATTTT. It specifies CASSSPSQPQHF. The variable domain in full, with the rest retrieved from reference TRBV7-9 and TRBJ1-5, is DTGVSQNPRHKITKRGQNVTFRCDPISEHNRLYWYRQTLGQGPEFLTYFQNEAQLEKSRLLSDRFSAERPKGSFSTLEIQRTEQGDSAMYLCASSSPSQPQHFGDGTRLSIL.

This chain's CDR3 is CAISERPGTSGRHTQYF. The CDR3 DNA sequence: TGTGCCATCAGTGAACGGCCAGGGACTAGCGGGAGGCATACGCAGTATTTT. This rearrangement joins TRBV10-3 to TRBJ2-3, with 15 bases fitting TRBD2. Germline lookup yields CDR1 ENHRY and CDR2 SYGVKD. This CDR3 is 17 amino acids long. The ends lost 3 bases at V and 7 bases at J; junction bases unmatched: 8.

The chain joins TRBV5-6 to TRBJ2-6; tentative D call: TRBD1 (5 bases). Trimming removed 0 bases from V and 3 bases from J, with 10 bases in between. The CDR3 runs 16 residues. CDR1 is SGHDT and CDR2 is YYEEEE in the germline V gene. The CDR3: CASSLGAGYGANVLTF. For the CDR3, the DNA is TGTGCCAGCAGCTTGGGGGCAGGGTATGGGGCCAACGTCCTGACTTTC.

The chain uses TRBV10-2 and TRBJ2-3, with D unclear. This CDR3 region has 13 residues. Deletions cut 2 bases from V and 0 bases from J, with 3 bases between. CDR1 is WSHSY, CDR2 SAAADI, per germline. The CDR3 DNA reads as TGCGCCAGCAGTGAGGTCAGCACAGATACGCAGTATTTT. It encodes CASSEVSTDTQYF.

This chain joins TRBV7-2 and TRBJ1-2; D not certain. V shed 3 bases and J shed 4 bases, with 9 bases lying between them. This CDR3 has 13 residues. CDR1 and CDR2 from the germline V gene are SGHTA and FQGNSA. In DNA, the CDR3 is TGTGCCAGCAGCTTCCCCACCGTCTATGGCTACACCTTC. This sequence encodes CASSFPTVYGYTF.